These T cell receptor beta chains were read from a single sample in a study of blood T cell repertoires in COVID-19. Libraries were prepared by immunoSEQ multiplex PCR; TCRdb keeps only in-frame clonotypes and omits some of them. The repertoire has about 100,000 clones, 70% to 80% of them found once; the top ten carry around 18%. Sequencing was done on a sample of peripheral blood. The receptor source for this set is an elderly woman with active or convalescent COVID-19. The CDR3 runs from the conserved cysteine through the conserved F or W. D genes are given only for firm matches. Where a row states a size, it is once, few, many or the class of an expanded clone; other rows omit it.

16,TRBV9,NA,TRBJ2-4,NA,CASSLEIADTKNIQYF,TGTGCCAGCAGCCTCGAGATAGCGGATACCAAAAACATTCAGTACTTC
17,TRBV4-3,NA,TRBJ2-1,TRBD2,CASSQVGLAGTYNEQFF,TGCGCCAGCAGCCAAGTGGGACTAGCGGGGACCTACAATGAGCAGTTCTTC
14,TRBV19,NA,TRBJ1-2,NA,CASSTPQDSPTYTF,TGTGCCAGTAGTACACCGCAGGACAGCCCAACATACACCTTC
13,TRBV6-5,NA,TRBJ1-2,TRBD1,CASSQGANYGYTF,TGTGCCAGCAGCCAGGGGGCTAACTATGGCTACACCTTC
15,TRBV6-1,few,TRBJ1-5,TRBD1,CASSEVGTGYQPQHF,TGTGCCAGCAGTGAAGTGGGGACAGGGTACCAGCCCCAGCATTTT
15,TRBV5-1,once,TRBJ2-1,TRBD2,CASSLVTSGSDEQFF,TGCGCCAGCAGCTTGGTTACTAGCGGGAGTGATGAGCAGTTCTTC
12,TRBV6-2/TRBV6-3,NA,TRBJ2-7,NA,CASSSSHYEQYF,TGTGCCAGCAGTTCGAGCCACTACGAGCAGTACTTC
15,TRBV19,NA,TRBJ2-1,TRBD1,CASRPGTGDWNEQFF,TGTGCCAGTAGACCCGGGACAGGGGATTGGAATGAGCAGTTCTTC
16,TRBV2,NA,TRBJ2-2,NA,CASTEGNRVATGELFF,TGTGCCAGCACCGAGGGTAACAGGGTGGCCACCGGGGAGCTGTTTTTT
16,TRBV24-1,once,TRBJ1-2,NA,CATRGSGREELYGYTF,TGTGCCACCAGGGGATCAGGACGGGAAGAACTCTATGGCTACACCTTC
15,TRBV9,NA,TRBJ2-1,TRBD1,CASNNDRGSYNEQFF,TGTGCCAGCAATAACGACAGGGGCTCCTACAATGAGCAGTTCTTC
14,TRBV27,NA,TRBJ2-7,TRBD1,CASSNRDSIAEQYF,TGTGCCAGCAGCAACCGGGACAGTATCGCCGAGCAGTACTTC
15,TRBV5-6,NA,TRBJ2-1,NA,CASSLGPQLGVEQFF,TGTGCCAGCAGCTTGGGCCCTCAACTAGGAGTTGAGCAGTTCTTC
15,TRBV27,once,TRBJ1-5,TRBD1,CASRGGTGINQPQHF,TGTGCCAGCAGAGGCGGGACAGGGATCAATCAGCCCCAGCATTTT
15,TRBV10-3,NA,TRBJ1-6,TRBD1,CAISDVTGLDSPLHF,TGTGCCATCAGTGACGTGACAGGGTTGGATTCACCCCTCCACTTT
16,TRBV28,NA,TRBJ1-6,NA,CASSLGGLGYNSPLHF,TGTGCCAGCAGTTTAGGGGGGTTAGGGTATAATTCACCCCTCCACTTT
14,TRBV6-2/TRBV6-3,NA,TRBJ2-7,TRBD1,CASSSRTGYYEQYF,TGTGCCAGCAGTTCCAGGACAGGGTACTACGAGCAGTACTTC
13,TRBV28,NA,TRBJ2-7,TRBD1,CASSLTGIYEQYF,TGTGCCAGCAGTTTGACAGGGATCTACGAGCAGTACTTC
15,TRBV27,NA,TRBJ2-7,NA,CASSLLGAQSYEQYF,TGTGCCAGCAGTTTATTGGGGGCCCAGTCCTACGAGCAGTACTTC
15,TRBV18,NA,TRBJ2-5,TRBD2,CASSLGLAGKETQYF,TGTGCCAGCTCCCTCGGACTAGCGGGGAAAGAGACCCAGTACTTC
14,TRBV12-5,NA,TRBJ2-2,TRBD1,CASGPQGVGGELFF,TGTGCTAGTGGTCCCCAGGGGGTTGGCGGGGAGCTGTTTTTT
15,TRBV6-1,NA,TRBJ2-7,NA,CASSDQNRVGYEQYF,TGTGCCAGCAGTGACCAAAACAGGGTTGGCTACGAGCAGTACTTC
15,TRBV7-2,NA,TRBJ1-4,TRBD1,CASSLEDRGREKLFF,TGTGCCAGCAGCTTAGAGGACAGGGGGCGTGAAAAACTGTTTTTT
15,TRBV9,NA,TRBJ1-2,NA,CASSVAVPLRDGYTF,TGTGCCAGCAGCGTAGCGGTCCCCCTGCGGGATGGCTACACCTTC
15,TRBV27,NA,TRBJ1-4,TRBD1,CASSGPGGKGEKLFF,TGTGCCAGCAGTGGCCCAGGGGGGAAGGGTGAAAAACTGTTTTTT
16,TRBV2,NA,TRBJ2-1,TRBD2,CASRGLADSSYNEQFF,TGTGCCAGCCGTGGACTAGCGGATAGCTCCTACAATGAGCAGTTCTTC
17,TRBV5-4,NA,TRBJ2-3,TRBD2,CASSLEGREGREDTQYF,TGTGCCAGCAGCTTGGAGGGGCGGGAGGGCCGGGAAGATACGCAGTATTTT
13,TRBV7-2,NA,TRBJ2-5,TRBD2,CASRLAGVETQYF,TGTGCCAGCAGACTAGCGGGAGTTGAGACCCAGTACTTC
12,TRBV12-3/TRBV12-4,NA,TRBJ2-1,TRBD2,CASRLSGNEQFF,TGTGCCAGCAGGCTTAGCGGGAATGAGCAGTTCTTC
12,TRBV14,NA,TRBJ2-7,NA,CASSQGHYEQYF,TGTGCCAGCAGCCAAGGACACTACGAGCAGTACTTC
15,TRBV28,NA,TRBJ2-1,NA,CASNLEKRLYNEQFF,TGTGCCAGCAATTTGGAGAAGAGGCTCTACAATGAGCAGTTCTTC
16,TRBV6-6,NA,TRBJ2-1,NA,CASSSQPADSYNEQFF,TGTGCCAGCAGTTCCCAACCCGCGGACTCCTACAATGAGCAGTTCTTC
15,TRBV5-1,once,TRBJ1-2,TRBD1,CASSLMGTGSYGYTF,TGCGCCAGCAGCTTGATGGGGACAGGGAGTTATGGCTACACCTTC
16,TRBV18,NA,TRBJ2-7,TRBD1,CASSSSYPGQAYEQYF,TGTGCCAGCTCCTCCTCCTACCCGGGACAGGCCTACGAGCAGTACTTC
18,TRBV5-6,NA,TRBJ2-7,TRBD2,CASSRFRLAGTMYYEQYF,TGTGCCAGCAGCCGATTCCGACTAGCGGGAACGATGTACTACGAGCAGTACTTC
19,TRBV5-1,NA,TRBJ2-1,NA,CANPISRGGPQILGNEQFF,TGTGCCAACCCTATATCTAGAGGAGGGCCTCAGATATTGGGCAATGAGCAGTTCTTC
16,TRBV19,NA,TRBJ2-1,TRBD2,CASSRGNSGGYNEQFF,TGTGCCAGTAGTAGGGGGAATAGCGGGGGTTACAATGAGCAGTTCTTC
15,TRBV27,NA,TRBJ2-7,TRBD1,CASTGTGTRTYEQYF,TGTGCCAGCACCGGGACAGGTACCCGGACCTACGAGCAGTACTTC
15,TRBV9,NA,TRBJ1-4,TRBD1,CASSVAGGLLEKLFF,TGTGCCAGCAGCGTAGCAGGGGGCCTTCTAGAAAAACTGTTTTTT
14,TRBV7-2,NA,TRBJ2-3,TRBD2,CASSLGSGSGAQYF,TGTGCCAGCAGCTTAGGATCGGGGAGCGGGGCGCAGTATTTT
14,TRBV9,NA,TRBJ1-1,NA,CASRSSGDNTEAFF,TGTGCCAGCAGGTCCTCGGGGGATAACACTGAAGCTTTCTTT
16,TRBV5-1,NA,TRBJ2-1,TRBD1,CASSLVGDSTYNEQFF,TGTGCCAGCAGCTTGGTGGGGGACAGCACCTACAATGAGCAGTTCTTC
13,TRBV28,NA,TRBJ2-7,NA,CASTRGPNYEQYF,TGTGCCAGCACCCGAGGGCCGAACTACGAGCAGTACTTC
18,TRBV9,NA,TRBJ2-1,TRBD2,CASSVGSGGTRAYNEQFF,TGTGCCAGCAGCGTAGGATCCGGCGGGACTAGGGCCTACAATGAGCAGTTCTTC
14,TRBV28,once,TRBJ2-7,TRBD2,CASSPGTTLYEQYF,TGTGCCAGCAGTCCCGGGACTACCCTCTACGAGCAGTACTTC